This TCR beta chain derives from a study of T cells after yellow fever vaccination. Study results and caveats: A limited proportion of clonotypes was detected within both the CD4 and CD8 compartments.

The ends were cut back, 0 bases at V and 0 bases at J, with 16 bases in the middle. Germline loops: CDR1 SGDLS, CDR2 YYNGEE. The CDR3 runs to 17 residues. In its sample, this clonotype was seen a few times. Its target is not known. They built TCR cDNA with 5'RACE template switching, a step that put in a universal primer site and UMIs. TCRdb reprocessed the 5' RACE reads via MiXCR and lists one record per CDR3 protein. The data hold some 550,000 distinct CDR3 sequences, with over 15% observed a single time. The V gene is TRBV9, the J gene TRBJ2-7; D possibly corresponds to TRBD2 (6 bases). The material was PBMCs, obtained 15 days after the yellow fever booster vaccination. This clonotype was obtained from a young man who received the YFV17D yellow fever vaccine. The CDR3 loop is CASSVERVTASSYEQYF. DNA for the CDR3: TGTGCCAGCAGCGTAGAGCGGGTGACAGCTTCCTCCTACGAGCAGTACTTC.